The 18 T cell receptor beta chains below come from one sample, sequenced in a study of blood T cells in healthy people across ages. Primed by a sample-barcoded 5' primer and a J-beta primer mix, a second PCR proceeded for about 6 to 12 cycles. One entry per CDR3 protein, called by TCRdb with MiXCR from the 5' RACE reads. The table records some 730,000 distinct CDR3 sequences, 20% to 25% of them present only once. The sequencing input was blood. Source of these receptors: a man in his 70s in good health.

This clonotype was seen only a few times. V and J are TRBV7-2 and TRBJ2-6; weak D call: TRBD2 (5 bases). This CDR3 spans 16 amino acids. Per germline, CDR1 SGHTA and CDR2 FQGNSA. Trimming removed 2 bases from V and 0 bases from J, with 8 bases in between. CDR3 loop: CASSLNGISGANVLTF. The CDR3 nucleotides are TGTGCCAGCAGCTTAAACGGGATCTCTGGGGCCAACGTCCTGACTTTC.

About this clonotype itself: The junction shows a germline mismatch at one end, possibly a read error. The chain couples TRBV6-5 to TRBJ2-1, with 13 positions matching TRBD2. This CDR3 contains 15 residues. Per germline, CDR1 MNHEY and CDR2 SVGAGI. CDR3 sequence reads: CDSSRGLAGYNEQFF. The CDR3 nucleotides are TGTGACAGCAGTCGGGGACTAGCGGGGTACAATGAGCAGTTCTTC.

This clonotype showed up just a few times. The chain joins TRBV29-1 to TRBJ2-2; D not certain. V lost 6 bases, J lost 1 base, and 12 bases lay in between. This CDR3 has 14 residues. CDR1 is SQVTM, CDR2 ANQGSEA, per germline. The CDR3 bases are TGCAGCGTGACGAGACACCTGAACACCGGGGAGCTGTTTTTT. It encodes CSVTRHLNTGELFF.

The chain combines TRBV10-3 with TRBJ2-3; 8 bases align to TRBD2. Germline V CDR1 and CDR2: ENHRY, SYGVKD. With V trimmed by 5 bases and J by 2 bases, 6 bases remained unmatched. This CDR3 is 15 amino acids long. Written as DNA, the CDR3 is TGTGCCATCAGTTTGGGGACTAGAACCACAGATACGCAGTATTTT. Translated, it gives CAISLGTRTTDTQYF.

V and J are TRBV15 and TRBJ2-5; D is undetermined. The J call is uncertain, as TRBJ2-1 better fits the DNA end. The CDR3 covers 12 residues. In germline, CDR1 is LNHNV, CDR2 YYDKDF (reference sequence). CDR3 loop: CATSRDGYEQFF. Here the CDR3 DNA reads TGTGCCACCAGCAGAGATGGCTATGAGCAGTTCTTC.

This clonotype has ten or more counts. The chain recombines TRBV12-3 or TRBV12-4 with TRBJ2-3; D is uncertain. V was cut by 0 bases and J by 4 bases, with 5 bases left in between. The CDR3 runs 13 residues. CDR3 residues: CASSLARSDTQYF. The CDR3 DNA reads as TGTGCCAGCAGTTTAGCGCGGTCAGATACGCAGTATTTT.

This chain connects TRBV5-1 to TRBJ2-7, with 13 bases matching TRBD2. Germline V gene sequence: CDR1 SGHRS, CDR2 YFSETQ. The CDR3 contains 17 residues. The ends lost 4 bases at V and 0 bases at J; junction bases unmatched: 7. CDR3 amino acids: CASSTGTSGVYSYEQYF. CDR3 DNA sequence: TGCGCCAGCAGCACCGGGACTAGCGGGGTATACTCCTACGAGCAGTACTTC.

This clonotype was recorded a few times. The chain carries TRBV6-1 and TRBJ1-4; D is ambiguous. V was pared by 2 bases and J by 4 bases, with 11 bases between. Germline CDR1 MNHNS, CDR2 SASEGT. The CDR3 consists of 15 residues. The DNA of the CDR3 is TGTGCCAGCAGTGAACGAGGGCGGATTAATGAAAAACTGTTTTTT. Its translation: CASSERGRINEKLFF.

There are a few counts of this clonotype. The chain links TRBV18 to TRBJ2-1; D not certain. There are 14 residues in the CDR3. Germline assignment: CDR1 KGHSH and CDR2 LQKENI. With 3 bases removed from V and 6 bases from J, the gap between germline ends came to 12 bases. The CDR3 here is CASSPGMNFNEQFF. The CDR3 coding sequence is TGTGCCAGCTCACCGGGGATGAATTTCAATGAGCAGTTCTTC.

The chain combines TRBV2 with TRBJ2-3; D is ambiguous. With 6 bases removed from V and 4 bases from J, the gap between germline ends came to 11 bases. The germline V gene encodes CDR1 SNHLY and CDR2 FYNNEI. CDR3 size: 13 residues. The CDR3 protein is CASSPTIPDTQYF. In nucleotides, the CDR3 is TGTGCCAGCAGCCCTACTATTCCAGATACGCAGTATTTT.

V and J are TRBV12-3 or TRBV12-4 and TRBJ2-1; D is unresolved. This CDR3 spans 14 amino acids. Trimming left V 3 bases short and J 0 bases short, with 6 bases between. The CDR3 is CASSFPSSYNEQFF. In DNA, the CDR3 is TGTGCCAGCAGTTTTCCGAGCTCCTACAATGAGCAGTTCTTC.

The chain combines TRBV18 with TRBJ2-1; D uncertain. The J call is doubtful: the DNA matches TRBJ2-7 better. The germline V gene has CDR1 KGHSH and CDR2 LQKENI. CDR3 size: 14 residues. CDR3 loop: CASSPALLVYEQYF. For the CDR3, the DNA is TGTGCCAGCTCACCAGCTCTTTTGGTCTACGAGCAGTACTTC.

Only a few counts were recorded for this clonotype. A junction boundary mismatches the germline segment, possibly from a read error. The genes are TRBV5-1 and TRBJ1-2, with no clear D. This CDR3 comprises 14 residues. Germline lookup yields CDR1 SGHRS and CDR2 YFSETQ. CDR3 region: CASSLDGENYGYTF. In DNA, the CDR3 is TGCGCTAGCAGCTTGGACGGGGAAAACTATGGCTACACCTTC.

The chain employs TRBV7-2 and TRBJ2-3; 14 nucleotides agree with TRBD2. Looked up from germline, CDR1 is SGHTA and CDR2 is FQGNSA. V dropped 5 bases and J dropped 4; count of bases not matched to a gene: 17. This CDR3 has 20 residues. CDR3 DNA sequence: TGTGCCAGCAGCGCCCCCTTTGGGACTAGCGGGGGCCCCGGGGCAGATACGCAGTATTTT. Translating it yields CASSAPFGTSGGPGADTQYF.

The chain links TRBV7-2 to TRBJ2-7; no definite D call. The J call could be wrong; TRBJ2-5 is a better fit for the DNA end. From germline, CDR1 is SGHTA and CDR2 FQGNSA. The CDR3 is made up of 16 amino acids. CDR3 loop: CASSLVGLRGEETQYF. CDR3 bases: TGTGCCAGCAGCTTAGTTGGTCTACGCGGCGAAGAGACCCAGTACTTC.

Only a few counts were recorded for this clonotype. This rearrangement joins TRBV6-1 to TRBJ1-5; 11 bases agree with TRBD1. In germline, CDR1 is MNHNS, CDR2 SASEGT. V gave up 3 bases and J gave up 1 base; unmatched junction bases: 2. This CDR3 has 16 residues. CDR3 DNA: TGTGCCAGCAGTGAGGACAGGGGGCGCAGCAATCAGCCCCAGCATTTT. It encodes CASSEDRGRSNQPQHF.

This clonotype was observed at least ten times. The chain is built from TRBV24-1 and TRBJ2-1; D ambiguous. Trimming took 4 bases from V and 0 from J, leaving 12 bases between them. In germline, CDR1 is KGHDR, CDR2 SFDVKD. The CDR3 consists of 16 residues. The CDR3 DNA is TGTGCCACCAGTGACCCCTTGAGCAGCTCCTACAATGAGCAGTTCTTC. Translation gives CATSDPLSSSYNEQFF.

This clonotype was detected a few times. This chain links TRBV6-5 with TRBJ2-5, with D perhaps given as TRBD1 or TRBD2 (5 bases each). Matching the DNA end better, TRBJ2-7 makes the J call doubtful. Germline values: CDR1 MNHEY, CDR2 SVGAGI. The length of the CDR3 is 14 residues. The CDR3 nucleotides read TGTGCCAGCAAACGACAGCGAGGGTCCTACGAGCAGTACTTC. Translated, it gives CASKRQRGSYEQYF.